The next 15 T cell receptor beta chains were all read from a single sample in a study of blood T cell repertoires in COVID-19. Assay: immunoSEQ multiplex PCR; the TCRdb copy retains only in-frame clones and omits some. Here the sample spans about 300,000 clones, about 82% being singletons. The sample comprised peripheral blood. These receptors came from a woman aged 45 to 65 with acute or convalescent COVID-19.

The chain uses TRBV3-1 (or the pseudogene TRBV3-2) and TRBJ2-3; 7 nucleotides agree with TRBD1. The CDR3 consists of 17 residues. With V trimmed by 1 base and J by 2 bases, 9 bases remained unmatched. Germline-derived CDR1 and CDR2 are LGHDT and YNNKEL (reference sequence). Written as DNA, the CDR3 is TGTGCCAGCAGCCAAGCGCTGGGGACAGTGGACACAGATACGCAGTATTTT. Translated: CASSQALGTVDTDTQYF.

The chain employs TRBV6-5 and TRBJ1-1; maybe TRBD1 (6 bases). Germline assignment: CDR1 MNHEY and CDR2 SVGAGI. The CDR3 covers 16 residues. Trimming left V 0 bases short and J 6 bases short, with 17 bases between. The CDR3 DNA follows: TGTGCCAGCAGTTACTCGACGGCAGCGGGGGGCGCTGAAGCTTTCTTT. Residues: CASSYSTAAGGAEAFF.

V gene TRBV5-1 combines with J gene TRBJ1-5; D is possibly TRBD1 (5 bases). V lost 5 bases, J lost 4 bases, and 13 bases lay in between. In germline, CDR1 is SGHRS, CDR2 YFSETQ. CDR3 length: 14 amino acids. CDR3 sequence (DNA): TGCGCCAGCAGTCTCGGACAAAGGAATCAGCCCCAGCATTTT. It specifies CASSLGQRNQPQHF.

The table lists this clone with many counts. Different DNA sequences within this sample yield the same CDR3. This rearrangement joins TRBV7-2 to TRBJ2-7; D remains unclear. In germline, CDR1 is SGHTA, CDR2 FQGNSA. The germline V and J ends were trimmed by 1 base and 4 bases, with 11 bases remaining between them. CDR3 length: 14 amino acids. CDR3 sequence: CASSLVARTYEQYF. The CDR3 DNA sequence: TGTGCCAGCAGCTTAGTGGCTAGAACTTACGAGCAGTACTTC. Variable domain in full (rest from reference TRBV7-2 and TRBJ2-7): GAGVSQSPSNKVTEKGKDVELRCDPISGHTALYWYRQSLGQGLEFLIYFQGNSAPDKSGLPSDRFSAERTGGSVSTLTIQRTQQEDSAVYLCASSLVARTYEQYFGPGTRLTVT.

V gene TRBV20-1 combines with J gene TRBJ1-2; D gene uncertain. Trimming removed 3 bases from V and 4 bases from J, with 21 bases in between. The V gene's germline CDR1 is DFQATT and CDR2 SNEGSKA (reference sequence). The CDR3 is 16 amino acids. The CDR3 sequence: CSASNGMTPRSYGYTF. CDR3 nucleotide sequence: TGCAGTGCTAGTAACGGGATGACACCCCGCTCCTATGGCTACACCTTC.

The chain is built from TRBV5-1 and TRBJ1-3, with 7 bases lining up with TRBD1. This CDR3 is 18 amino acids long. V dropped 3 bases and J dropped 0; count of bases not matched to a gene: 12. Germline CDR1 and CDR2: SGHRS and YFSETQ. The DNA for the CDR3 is TGCGCCAGCAGCTCTGGGACAGTCGGACCGAGCTCTGGAAACACCATATATTTT. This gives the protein CASSSGTVGPSSGNTIYF.

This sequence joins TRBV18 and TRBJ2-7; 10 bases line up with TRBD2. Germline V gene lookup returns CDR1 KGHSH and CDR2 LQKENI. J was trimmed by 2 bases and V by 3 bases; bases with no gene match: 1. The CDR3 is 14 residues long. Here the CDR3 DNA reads TGTGCCAGCTCACCGGGACTAGCGACCTACGAGCAGTACTTC. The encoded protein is CASSPGLATYEQYF.

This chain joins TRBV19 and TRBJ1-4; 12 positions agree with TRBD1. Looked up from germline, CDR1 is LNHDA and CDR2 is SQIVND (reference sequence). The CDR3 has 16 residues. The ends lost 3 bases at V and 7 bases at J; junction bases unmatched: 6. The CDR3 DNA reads TGTGCCAGTAGTATGGGGACAGGGGGCCGCAGTGAAAAACTGTTTTTT. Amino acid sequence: CASSMGTGGRSEKLFF.

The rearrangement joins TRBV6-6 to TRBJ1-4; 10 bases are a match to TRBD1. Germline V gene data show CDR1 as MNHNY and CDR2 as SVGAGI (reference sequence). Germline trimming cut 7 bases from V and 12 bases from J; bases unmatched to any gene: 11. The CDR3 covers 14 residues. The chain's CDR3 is CASKIPGQGFELFF. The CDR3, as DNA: TGTGCCAGCAAAATACCGGGACAGGGGTTTGAACTGTTTTTT.

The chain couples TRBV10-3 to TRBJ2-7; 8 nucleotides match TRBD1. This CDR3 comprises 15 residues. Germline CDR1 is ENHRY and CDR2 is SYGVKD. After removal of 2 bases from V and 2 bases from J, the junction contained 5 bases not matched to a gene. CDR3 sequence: CAISEAGQGAYEQYF. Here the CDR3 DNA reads TGTGCCATCAGTGAGGCCGGACAGGGAGCCTACGAGCAGTACTTC.

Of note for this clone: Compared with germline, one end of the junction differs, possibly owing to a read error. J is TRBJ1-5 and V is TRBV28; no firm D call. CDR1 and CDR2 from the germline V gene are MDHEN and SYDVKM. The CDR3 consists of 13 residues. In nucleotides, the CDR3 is TGTGCCAGCCGCGAAGTGGGCAAGCAGCCCCAGCATTTT. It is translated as CASREVGKQPQHF.

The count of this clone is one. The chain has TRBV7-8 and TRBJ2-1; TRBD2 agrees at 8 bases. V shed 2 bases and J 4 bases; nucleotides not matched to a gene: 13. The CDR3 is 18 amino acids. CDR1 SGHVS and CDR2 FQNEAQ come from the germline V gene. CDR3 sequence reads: CASSLRAAVAGSYNEQFF. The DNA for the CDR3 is TGTGCCAGCAGCTTAAGAGCCGCGGTAGCGGGATCATACAATGAGCAGTTCTTC.

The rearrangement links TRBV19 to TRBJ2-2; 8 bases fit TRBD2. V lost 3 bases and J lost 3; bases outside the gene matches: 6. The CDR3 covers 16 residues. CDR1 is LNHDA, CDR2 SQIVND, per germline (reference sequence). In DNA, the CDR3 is TGTGCCAGTAGTATGGGGGGACTAGTATACACCGGGGAGCTGTTTTTT. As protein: CASSMGGLVYTGELFF.

The CDR3: CASSLELNTGELFF. DNA of the CDR3: TGTGCCAGCAGCTTGGAACTTAACACCGGGGAGCTGTTTTTT. The rearrangement links TRBV5-4 to TRBJ2-2; no definite D call. V dropped 0 bases and J dropped 2 bases, with 5 bases sitting between them. The V gene's germline CDR1 is SGHNT and CDR2 YYREEE (reference sequence). The CDR3 covers 14 residues.

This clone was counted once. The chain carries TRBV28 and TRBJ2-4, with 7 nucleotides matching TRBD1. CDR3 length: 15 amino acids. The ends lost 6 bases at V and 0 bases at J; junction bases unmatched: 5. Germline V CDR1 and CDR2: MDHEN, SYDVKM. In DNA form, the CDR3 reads TGTGCCAGCAGCCGACAGGGATCAGCCAAAAACATTCAGTACTTC. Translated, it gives CASSRQGSAKNIQYF.